The clone carrying this T cell receptor beta chain was picked up many times. The antigen remains undetermined. Documented time point: patch test 2, 6 weeks after DPC sensitization. Stated treatment: therapeutic diphenylcyclopropenone sensitization with weekly scalp DPC. The data belong to a study of human T cells and chemical hapten exposure. Study-level background: Patients were given diphenylcyclopropenone on the scalp weekly across the approximately 25-week study. Study-wide points: Patch test scores rose with PT1 expanded TCR counts, a positive correlation.

Library preparation tagged each individual cDNA molecule with a unique molecular identifier. In TCRdb, the RACE reads were re-called with MiXCR into one record per CDR3 protein. The data hold tens of thousands of distinct CDR3 sequences, with approximately 9.9% observed a single time. Germline CDR1 is MNHNY and CDR2 is SVGAGI (reference sequence). This CDR3 region has 13 residues. The V gene end was trimmed by 7 bases and the J gene end by 10 bases; junction bases not matched to a gene: 9. The receptor's source is a man aged 35-49 years with alopecia areata. Some clones in this sample may be carry-over from other donors' samples. J is TRBJ2-1 and V is TRBV6-6; 8 bases line up with TRBD1. Sequencing used whole blood, obtained in connection with sensitization to the hapten diphenylcyclopropenone (DPC). CDR3 amino acids: CASTTGGFGEQFF. In DNA form, the CDR3 reads TGTGCCAGCACAACAGGGGGGTTTGGGGAGCAGTTCTTC.